This TCR beta chain appears in the sequencing data of a study of blood T cell repertoires in COVID-19. The overall study: The analysed material was cDNA or gDNA that came from T cells, B-cell-depleted T cells, or PBMCs.

The CDR3 has 12 residues. The ends were cut back, 5 bases at V and 4 bases at J, with 10 bases in the middle. Per the germline V gene, CDR1 is GTSNPN and CDR2 is SVGIG (reference sequence). Source study methods: Reference gene primer amplification gave nucleated cell count estimates. Libraries were prepared by immunoSEQ multiplex PCR; TCRdb keeps only in-frame clonotypes and omits some of them. The V and J calls and clone size are taken from that table; D and trimming were inferred from the DNA. Of 300,000 or so clones listed, under 90% were seen once; the top ten hold more than 9%. Clinical history as reported by participants underpinned cohort assignment. Donors in Cohort 3 who had recovered were those with two negative PCRs, healthcare professional clearance, or resolution of their symptoms.

The chain recombines TRBV30 with TRBJ2-3; D could derive from TRBD1 or TRBD2 (6 bases each). This receptor was taken from a woman between 18 and 29 years old who had recovered from COVID-19. Sequencing used PBMCs or T cells enriched from blood (not recorded which). The DNA for the CDR3 is TGTGCCTGGGGGGGGCCGGCAGATACGCAGTATTTT. Its translation is CAWGGPADTQYF.